This TCR beta chain was captured in a study of CD8 T cells in Susac syndrome. Sequencing of TCR beta, carried out with a high-throughput approach, was applied to CD8+ and CD4+ T cells from the blood. In contrast to the negatively isolated CD8+ and CD4+ T cells, TEMRA cells were FACS-enriched. RNA totalling roughly 0.45 to 1 ug underwent reverse transcription with random hexamers. Coverage of TCR beta CDR3 amplification by immunoSEQ multiplex PCR extended to 54 Vbeta and 13 Jbeta. TCRdb independently ran MiXCR on the immunoSEQ multiplex PCR reads; one entry per CDR3 protein. The sample consists of approximately 190,000 distinct CDR3 sequences, approximately 93% of them appearing once. This CDR3 region has 17 residues. V lost 0 bases and J 0 bases, leaving 11 bases between the germline ends. The germline V gene encodes CDR1 LGHNA and CDR2 YSLEER.

Sequences were obtained from CD4+ T cells from PBMCs. The V and J genes are TRBV4-3 and TRBJ2-2; D is uncertain. The clonotype was recovered from a human donor in good health. The CDR3 is CASSQDQHRSNTGELFF. The CDR3 DNA sequence: TGCGCCAGCAGCCAAGATCAACACAGATCGAACACCGGGGAGCTGTTTTTT.